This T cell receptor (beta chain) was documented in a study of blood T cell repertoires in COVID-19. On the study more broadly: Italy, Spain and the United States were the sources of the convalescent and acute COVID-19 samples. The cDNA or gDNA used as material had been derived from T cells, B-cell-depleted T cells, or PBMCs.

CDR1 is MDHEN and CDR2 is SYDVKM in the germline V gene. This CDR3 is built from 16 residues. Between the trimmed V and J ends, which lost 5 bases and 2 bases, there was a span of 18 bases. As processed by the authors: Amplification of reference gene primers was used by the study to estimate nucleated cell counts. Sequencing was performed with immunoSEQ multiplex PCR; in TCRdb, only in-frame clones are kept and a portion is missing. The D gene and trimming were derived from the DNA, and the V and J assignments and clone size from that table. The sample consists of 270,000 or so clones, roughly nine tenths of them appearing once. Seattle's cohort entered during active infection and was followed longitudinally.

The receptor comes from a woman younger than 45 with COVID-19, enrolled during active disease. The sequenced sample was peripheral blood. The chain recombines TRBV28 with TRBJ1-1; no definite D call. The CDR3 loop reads CASSPGGRQSNTEAFF. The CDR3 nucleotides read TGTGCCAGCAGTCCGGGAGGGCGCCAATCTAACACTGAAGCTTTCTTT.